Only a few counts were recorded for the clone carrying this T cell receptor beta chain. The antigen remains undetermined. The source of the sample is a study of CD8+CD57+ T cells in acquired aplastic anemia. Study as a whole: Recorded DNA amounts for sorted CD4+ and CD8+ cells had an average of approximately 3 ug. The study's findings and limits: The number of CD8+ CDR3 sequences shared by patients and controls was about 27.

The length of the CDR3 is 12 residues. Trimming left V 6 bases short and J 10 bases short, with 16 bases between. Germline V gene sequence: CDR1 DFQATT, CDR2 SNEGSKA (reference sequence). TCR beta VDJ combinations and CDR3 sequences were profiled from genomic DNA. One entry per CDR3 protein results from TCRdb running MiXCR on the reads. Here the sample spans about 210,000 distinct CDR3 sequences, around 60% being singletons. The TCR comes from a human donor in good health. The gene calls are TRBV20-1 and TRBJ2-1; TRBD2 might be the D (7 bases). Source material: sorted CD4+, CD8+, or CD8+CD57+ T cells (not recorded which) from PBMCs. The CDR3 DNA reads TGCAGTGCCCCTGGGGGGGGGCTGGAGCAGTTCTTC. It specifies CSAPGGGLEQFF.